Below are 11 T cell receptor beta chains sequenced from a single sample in a study of human T cells and chemical hapten exposure. Total RNA came from unfractionated whole blood. MiXCR, applied by TCRdb to the 5' RACE reads, yields one record per CDR3 protein. The table records more than 60,000 distinct CDR3 sequences, around 15% of them present only once. These receptors came from a female donor in good health.

The V call is TRBV12-3 or TRBV12-4, the J call TRBJ1-3; D is unresolved. V lost 8 bases and J lost 0, with 14 bases in between. The CDR3 loop spans 15 amino acids. DNA of the CDR3: TGTGCCAGCGCCTCGCGCGACGGCTCTGGAAACACCATATATTTT. Translation: CASASRDGSGNTIYF.

This clonotype was detected ten times or more. V is TRBV3-1 and J is TRBJ2-1; D perhaps matches TRBD2 (5 bases). Germline V gene sequence: CDR1 LGHDT, CDR2 YNNKEL (reference sequence). Trimming cost V 3 bases and J 7 bases, with 13 bases left between them. This CDR3 comprises 14 residues. CDR3 DNA: TGTGCCAGCAGCCATGGTACTAGTGGGAATGAGCAGTTCTTC. Its translation is CASSHGTSGNEQFF.

This clonotype was picked up a small number of times. V usage is TRBV28 and J usage is TRBJ2-3; possibly TRBD2 for D (6 bases). V gave up 5 bases and J gave up 0 bases, with 15 bases separating them. The CDR3 is 16 amino acids. In germline, CDR1 is MDHEN, CDR2 SYDVKM. The CDR3 spells CASSLAPSDSTDTQYF. CDR3 in DNA: TGTGCCAGCAGTCTAGCGCCTAGCGATAGCACAGATACGCAGTATTTT.

CDR3 amino acids: CASSFPATNEQYF. CDR3 DNA: TGTGCCAGCAGTTTCCCGGCGACTAACGAGCAGTACTTC. This chain links TRBV28 with TRBJ2-7; TRBD2 might be the D (5 bases). Germline V lookup: CDR1 MDHEN, CDR2 SYDVKM. The ends were cut back, 3 bases at V and 5 bases at J, with 11 bases in the middle. The CDR3 consists of 13 residues.

The CDR3 loop is CASSVDSWAGGPNEQFF. For the CDR3, the DNA is TGTGCCAGCAGCGTAGATAGTTGGGCGGGGGGGCCGAATGAGCAGTTCTTC. This rearrangement joins TRBV9 to TRBJ2-1, with TRBD2 identical over 9 bases. The CDR3 is made up of 17 amino acids. Germline-derived CDR1 and CDR2 are SGDLS and YYNGEE. V dropped 0 bases and J dropped 7; count of bases not matched to a gene: 11. The full variable domain, with the rest looked up from reference TRBV9 and TRBJ2-1, is DSGVTQTPKHLITATGQRVTLRCSPRSGDLSVYWYQQSLDQGLQFLIQYYNGEERAKGNILERFSAQQFPDLHSELNLSSLELGDSALYFCASSVDSWAGGPNEQFFGPGTRLTVL.

This clonotype came up a few times. The gene calls are TRBV20-1 and TRBJ2-1, with 10 positions matching TRBD1. Germline V CDR1 and CDR2: DFQATT, SNEGSKA (reference sequence). Trimming cost V 4 bases and J 12 bases; bases outside gene matches: 12. The CDR3 sequence is 14 residues long. CDR3 in amino acids: CSATPGQGTVGQFF. In nucleotides, the CDR3 is TGCAGTGCTACTCCGGGACAGGGGACGGTAGGGCAGTTCTTC.

This chain links TRBV29-1 with TRBJ2-6; D is possibly TRBD2 (5 bases). The ends were cut back, 4 bases at V and 0 bases at J, with 7 bases in the middle. CDR1 and CDR2 from the germline V gene are SQVTM and ANQGSEA. The CDR3 extends over 14 amino acids. CDR3 sequence: CSVGRHSGANVLTF. As DNA, the CDR3 is TGCAGCGTTGGGAGGCACTCTGGGGCCAACGTCCTGACTTTC.

The chain carries TRBV7-7 and TRBJ2-5; unclear D gene. V lost 1 base, J lost 5 bases, and 17 bases lay in between. The CDR3 is 16 residues long. Germline V gene sequence: CDR1 SSHAT, CDR2 FNYEAQ (reference sequence). The CDR3 nucleotides read TGTGCCAGCAGCTTAGGCCGTGAGCCAGGTGCGGAGACCCAGTACTTC. Amino acid sequence: CASSLGREPGAETQYF. The entire variable domain, with the rest obtained from reference TRBV7-7 and TRBJ2-5, is as follows: GAGVSQSPRYKVTKRGQDVTLRCDPISSHATLYWYQQALGQGPEFLTYFNYEAQPDKSGLPSDRFSAERPEGSISTLTIQRTEQRDSAMYRCASSLGREPGAETQYFGPGTRLLVL.

This clonotype was counted between two and nine times. The CDR3 here is CASSLSLTGRRTEAFF. The CDR3 nucleotides read TGTGCCAGCAGCCTTTCCCTCACAGGGAGACGCACTGAAGCTTTCTTT. This chain uses TRBV5-8 with TRBJ1-1; D may be TRBD1 (6 bases). Germline V lookup: CDR1 SGHTS, CDR2 YDEGEE. Deletions cut 4 bases from V and 4 bases from J, with 20 bases between. CDR3 length: 16 amino acids.

The sample holds a few counts of this clonotype. This sequence joins TRBV10-2 and TRBJ2-5; D uncertain. The CDR3 runs 14 residues. V was shortened by 6 bases and J by 4 bases, with 15 bases between the two germline ends. The germline V gene encodes CDR1 WSHSY and CDR2 SAAADI. The CDR3 sequence is CASSPALGGETQYF. CDR3 nucleotides: TGCGCCAGCAGCCCCGCGTTAGGTGGAGAGACCCAGTACTTC.

For the CDR3, the DNA is TGCGCCAGCAGCCTGTGGACAGACACAGATACGCAGTATTTT. This codes for CASSLWTDTDTQYF. The chain carries TRBV5-1 and TRBJ2-3; D perhaps matches TRBD1 (6 bases). V dropped 4 bases and J dropped 2 bases, with 11 bases sitting between them. Germline V gives CDR1 SGHRS, CDR2 YFSETQ. This CDR3 is 14 amino acids long.